The rows below give T cell receptor beta chains drawn from one sample of a study of T cell changes during pregnancy in multiple sclerosis. The data were produced by immunoSEQ multiplex PCR, yet TCRdb's version contains in-frame clones alone and is incomplete. The table has roughly 77,000 clones, around 90% seen once. Sequencing was performed on peripheral blood, taken in the second trimester of pregnancy. The receptors come from a female donor with multiple sclerosis, enrolled in a pregnancy study. Each CDR3 is given with its conserved first and last residue. D genes are given only for firm matches. Clone sizes are given selectively: once, few, many, or a class where the clone is expanded.

d_call: NA
clone_size: NA
v_call: TRBV2
j_call: TRBJ1-3
cdr3_aa: CASSGQHGGNTIYF
cdr3_nt: TGTGCCAGCAGTGGGCAGCACGGGGGAAACACCATATATTTT

d_call: NA
clone_size: once
v_call: TRBV6-5
j_call: TRBJ1-6
cdr3_aa: CASSYTGNSPLHF
cdr3_nt: TGTGCCAGCAGTTACACAGGGAACTCACCCCTCCACTTT

d_call: NA
clone_size: once
v_call: TRBV5-1
j_call: TRBJ2-7
cdr3_aa: CASSPLGQTYEQYF
cdr3_nt: TGCGCCAGCAGCCCACTCGGACAGACCTACGAGCAGTACTTC

d_call: NA
clone_size: once
v_call: TRBV4-3
j_call: TRBJ1-6
cdr3_aa: CASSQESAGWSYNSPLHF
cdr3_nt: TGCGCCAGCAGCCAAGAGTCCGCGGGGTGGTCCTATAATTCACCCCTCCACTTT

d_call: NA
clone_size: NA
v_call: TRBV9
j_call: TRBJ1-1
cdr3_aa: CASSVRSAGTTEAFF
cdr3_nt: TGTGCCAGCAGCGTAAGGAGTGCGGGTACCACTGAAGCTTTCTTT

d_call: NA
clone_size: NA
v_call: TRBV30
j_call: TRBJ1-1
cdr3_aa: CAWSVSPGAFAEAFF
cdr3_nt: TGTGCCTGGAGTGTCTCGCCAGGGGCTTTCGCTGAAGCTTTCTTT

d_call: TRBD1
clone_size: NA
v_call: TRBV28
j_call: TRBJ2-7
cdr3_aa: CASTRTGGRWGNYEQYF
cdr3_nt: TGTGCCAGCACCCGGACAGGCGGACGGTGGGGAAACTACGAGCAGTACTTC

d_call: TRBD1
clone_size: NA
v_call: TRBV5-4
j_call: TRBJ2-7
cdr3_aa: CASSLKSGQPYEQYF
cdr3_nt: TGTGCCAGCAGCTTGAAATCGGGACAGCCCTACGAGCAGTACTTC

d_call: NA
clone_size: NA
v_call: TRBV4-2
j_call: TRBJ1-4
cdr3_aa: CASSQEMGTPNEKLFF
cdr3_nt: TGTGCCAGCAGCCAAGAAATGGGGACACCGAATGAAAAACTGTTTTTT

d_call: TRBD1
clone_size: NA
v_call: TRBV7-9
j_call: TRBJ1-1
cdr3_aa: CASSLNQGGATEAFF
cdr3_nt: TGTGCCAGCAGCTTAAATCAAGGGGGCGCGACTGAAGCTTTCTTT

d_call: TRBD2
clone_size: few
v_call: TRBV7-6
j_call: TRBJ2-2
cdr3_aa: CASSPSGGASGELFF
cdr3_nt: TGTGCCAGCAGCCCAAGCGGGGGGGCCTCCGGGGAGCTGTTTTTT

d_call: NA
clone_size: NA
v_call: TRBV9
j_call: TRBJ2-5
cdr3_aa: CASSVTGTPQETQYF
cdr3_nt: TGTGCCAGCAGCGTCACGGGAACCCCTCAAGAGACCCAGTACTTC

d_call: TRBD2
clone_size: NA
v_call: TRBV18
j_call: TRBJ2-1
cdr3_aa: CASSTKTSLRPNEQFF
cdr3_nt: TGTGCCAGCTCAACCAAGACTAGCCTGAGGCCCAATGAGCAGTTCTTC

d_call: NA
clone_size: NA
v_call: TRBV6-5
j_call: TRBJ2-7
cdr3_aa: CASSLGRVVHEQYF
cdr3_nt: TGTGCCAGCAGTTTGGGCAGGGTGGTCCACGAGCAGTACTTC

d_call: TRBD2
clone_size: once
v_call: TRBV4-2
j_call: TRBJ2-5
cdr3_aa: CASSQQGLAEETQYF
cdr3_nt: TGTGCCAGCAGCCAACAAGGACTAGCGGAAGAGACCCAGTACTTC

d_call: NA
clone_size: once
v_call: TRBV6-1
j_call: TRBJ2-7
cdr3_aa: CASKGGGRYEQYF
cdr3_nt: TGTGCCAGCAAGGGGGGGGGCCGGTACGAGCAGTACTTC

d_call: NA
clone_size: NA
v_call: TRBV6-8
j_call: TRBJ1-5
cdr3_aa: CASRHGQSHQPQHF
cdr3_nt: TGTGCCAGCAGACATGGACAGAGCCATCAGCCCCAGCATTTT

d_call: NA
clone_size: NA
v_call: TRBV28
j_call: TRBJ2-4
cdr3_aa: CASSLSLAKSTKNIQYF
cdr3_nt: TGTGCCAGCAGTCTCTCTTTAGCGAAGAGTACCAAAAACATTCAGTACTTC

d_call: NA
clone_size: NA
v_call: TRBV27
j_call: TRBJ1-4
cdr3_aa: CASSLSGTPRSGEKLFF
cdr3_nt: TGTGCCAGCAGTTTATCGGGGACTCCCAGAAGCGGTGAAAAACTGTTTTTT

d_call: TRBD2
clone_size: NA
v_call: TRBV5-1
j_call: TRBJ2-1
cdr3_aa: CASSSLAGMAWEQFF
cdr3_nt: TGCGCCAGCAGTTCTCTAGCGGGTATGGCGTGGGAGCAGTTCTTC

d_call: NA
clone_size: NA
v_call: TRBV30
j_call: TRBJ1-6
cdr3_aa: CAWMSGVGSPLHF
cdr3_nt: TGTGCCTGGATGTCGGGGGTGGGCTCACCCCTCCACTTT

d_call: NA
clone_size: NA
v_call: TRBV5-1
j_call: TRBJ2-2
cdr3_aa: CASSLEGTGELFF
cdr3_nt: TGCGCCAGCAGCTTGGAAGGGACAGGGGAGCTGTTTTTT

d_call: TRBD1
clone_size: NA
v_call: TRBV19
j_call: TRBJ1-4
cdr3_aa: CASSISTGGIEKLFF
cdr3_nt: TGTGCCAGTAGTATCAGCACAGGGGGTATCGAAAAACTGTTTTTT

d_call: TRBD1
clone_size: NA
v_call: TRBV2
j_call: TRBJ1-5
cdr3_aa: CASSATGTGDHQPQHF
cdr3_nt: TGTGCCAGCAGTGCCACCGGGACAGGGGATCATCAGCCCCAGCATTTT

d_call: NA
clone_size: NA
v_call: TRBV15
j_call: TRBJ1-1
cdr3_aa: CATSPETALNTEAFF
cdr3_nt: TGTGCCACCAGCCCCGAGACAGCTCTGAACACTGAAGCTTTCTTT

d_call: TRBD1
clone_size: NA
v_call: TRBV5-6
j_call: TRBJ2-7
cdr3_aa: CASSQRQGAYEQYF
cdr3_nt: TGTGCCAGCAGCCAAAGACAGGGGGCCTACGAGCAGTACTTC

d_call: NA
clone_size: NA
v_call: TRBV4-1
j_call: TRBJ1-5
cdr3_aa: CASSQDVDSRNQPQHF
cdr3_nt: TGCGCCAGCAGCCAAGATGTCGACAGCCGCAATCAGCCCCAGCATTTT

d_call: TRBD1
clone_size: once
v_call: TRBV11-1
j_call: TRBJ2-7
cdr3_aa: CASSHGQGASYEQYF
cdr3_nt: TGTGCCAGCAGCCATGGACAGGGGGCTTCCTACGAGCAGTACTTC

d_call: TRBD1
clone_size: NA
v_call: TRBV5-1
j_call: TRBJ2-7
cdr3_aa: CASSVKTGFYEQYF
cdr3_nt: TGCGCCAGCAGCGTAAAGACAGGGTTCTACGAGCAGTACTTC

d_call: TRBD1
clone_size: NA
v_call: TRBV27
j_call: TRBJ2-1
cdr3_aa: CASSWDPGQGREQFF
cdr3_nt: TGTGCCAGCAGTTGGGATCCGGGACAGGGGCGCGAGCAGTTCTTC

d_call: NA
clone_size: NA
v_call: TRBV6-5
j_call: TRBJ1-1
cdr3_aa: CASSQGGGVNTEAFF
cdr3_nt: TGTGCCAGCAGTCAGGGCGGGGGGGTGAACACTGAAGCTTTCTTT

d_call: TRBD1
clone_size: NA
v_call: TRBV4-1
j_call: TRBJ2-1
cdr3_aa: CASSPRQGARNEQFF
cdr3_nt: TGCGCCAGCAGCCCGAGACAGGGCGCTCGCAATGAGCAGTTCTTC

d_call: TRBD1
clone_size: NA
v_call: TRBV6-5
j_call: TRBJ1-6
cdr3_aa: CASSVGTGGSSPLHF
cdr3_nt: TGTGCCAGCAGTGTTGGGACAGGCGGTAGTTCACCCCTCCACTTT

d_call: NA
clone_size: NA
v_call: TRBV5-1
j_call: TRBJ2-5
cdr3_aa: CASSPRLGVTLETQYF
cdr3_nt: TGCGCCAGCAGCCCACGACTCGGGGTTACGCTCGAGACCCAGTACTTC

d_call: TRBD2
clone_size: NA
v_call: TRBV7-3
j_call: TRBJ2-3
cdr3_aa: CASSSGGGVADTQYF
cdr3_nt: TGTGCCAGCAGCTCCGGGGGGGGAGTGGCAGATACGCAGTATTTT

d_call: TRBD1
clone_size: NA
v_call: TRBV14
j_call: TRBJ1-1
cdr3_aa: CASSNRGRGTEAFF
cdr3_nt: TGTGCCAGCAGCAACAGGGGGCGCGGCACTGAAGCTTTCTTT

d_call: NA
clone_size: NA
v_call: TRBV28
j_call: TRBJ2-6
cdr3_aa: CASRAGANVLTF
cdr3_nt: TGTGCCAGCCGGGCTGGGGCCAACGTCCTGACTTTC

d_call: NA
clone_size: NA
v_call: TRBV11-2
j_call: TRBJ1-6
cdr3_aa: CASSPKGGTRNSPLHF
cdr3_nt: TGTGCCAGCAGCCCCAAGGGTGGGACACGGAATTCACCCCTCCACTTT

d_call: TRBD2
clone_size: once
v_call: TRBV5-4
j_call: TRBJ2-3
cdr3_aa: CASSSVGGSADTQYF
cdr3_nt: TGTGCCAGCAGCTCGGTGGGGGGGTCGGCAGATACGCAGTATTTT

d_call: NA
clone_size: NA
v_call: TRBV6-5
j_call: TRBJ1-2
cdr3_aa: CATLQGAEGGYTF
cdr3_nt: TGTGCCACTTTACAGGGAGCTGAAGGTGGCTACACCTTC

d_call: TRBD1
clone_size: many
v_call: TRBV27
j_call: TRBJ2-5
cdr3_aa: CASRPGTEETQYF
cdr3_nt: TGTGCCAGCAGACCCGGGACAGAAGAGACCCAGTACTTC

d_call: NA
clone_size: NA
v_call: TRBV28
j_call: TRBJ1-5
cdr3_aa: CASSLTGLLGRNQPQHF
cdr3_nt: TGTGCCAGCAGTTTAACCGGGCTACTAGGTCGCAATCAGCCCCAGCATTTT

d_call: NA
clone_size: NA
v_call: TRBV6-5
j_call: TRBJ1-1
cdr3_aa: CASSETQGTEAFF
cdr3_nt: TGTGCCAGCAGTGAAACACAGGGCACTGAAGCTTTCTTT

d_call: NA
clone_size: NA
v_call: TRBV4-3
j_call: TRBJ1-1
cdr3_aa: CASSQARDNTEAFF
cdr3_nt: TGCGCCAGCAGCCAAGCGCGGGATAACACTGAAGCTTTCTTT

d_call: NA
clone_size: once
v_call: TRBV7-2
j_call: TRBJ2-7
cdr3_aa: CASSSANSYEQYF
cdr3_nt: TGTGCCAGCAGCTCAGCCAACTCCTACGAGCAGTACTTC

d_call: NA
clone_size: NA
v_call: TRBV7-9
j_call: TRBJ2-3
cdr3_aa: CAQDTQYF
cdr3_nt: TGTGCTCAGGATACGCAGTATTTT

d_call: TRBD1
clone_size: NA
v_call: TRBV4-2
j_call: TRBJ1-2
cdr3_aa: CASSQDGQGANYGYTF
cdr3_nt: TGTGCCAGCAGCCAAGATGGACAGGGGGCTAACTATGGCTACACCTTC

d_call: NA
clone_size: NA
v_call: TRBV4-3
j_call: TRBJ1-5
cdr3_aa: CASSQDWQGPQPQHF
cdr3_nt: TGCGCCAGCAGCCAAGATTGGCAGGGGCCCCAGCCCCAGCATTTT

d_call: TRBD2
clone_size: once
v_call: TRBV7-8
j_call: TRBJ2-7
cdr3_aa: CASSLTTSGSYEQYF
cdr3_nt: TGTGCCAGCAGCTTAACGACTAGCGGCTCCTACGAGCAGTACTTC

d_call: NA
clone_size: NA
v_call: TRBV19
j_call: TRBJ1-5
cdr3_aa: CASRSYRGNQPQHF
cdr3_nt: TGTGCCAGTAGGTCGTACAGGGGCAATCAGCCCCAGCATTTT

d_call: NA
clone_size: NA
v_call: TRBV28
j_call: TRBJ2-5
cdr3_aa: CASSLSLAGTQETQYF
cdr3_nt: TGTGCCAGCAGTTTAAGTCTCGCTGGGACTCAAGAGACCCAGTACTTC